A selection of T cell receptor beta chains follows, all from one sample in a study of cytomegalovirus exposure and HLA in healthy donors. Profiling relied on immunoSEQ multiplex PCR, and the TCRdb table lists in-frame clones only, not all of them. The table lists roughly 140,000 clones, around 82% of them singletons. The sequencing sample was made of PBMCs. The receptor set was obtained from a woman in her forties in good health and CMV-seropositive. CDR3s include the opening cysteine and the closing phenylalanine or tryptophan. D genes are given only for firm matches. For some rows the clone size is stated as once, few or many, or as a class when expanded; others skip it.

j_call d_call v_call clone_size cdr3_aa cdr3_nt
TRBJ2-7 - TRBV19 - CASSAPGSYEQYF TGTGCCAGTAGTGCCCCAGGATCCTACGAGCAGTACTTC
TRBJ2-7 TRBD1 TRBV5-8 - CASSPLQGVTYEQYF TGTGCCAGCAGCCCTTTACAGGGGGTGACCTACGAGCAGTACTTC
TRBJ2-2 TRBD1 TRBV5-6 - CASSKDRGTTGELFF TGTGCCAGCAGCAAGGACAGGGGAACTACCGGGGAGCTGTTTTTT
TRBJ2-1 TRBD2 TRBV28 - CASSFWASGSNNEQFF TGTGCCAGCAGTTTTTGGGCTAGCGGGTCAAACAATGAGCAGTTCTTC
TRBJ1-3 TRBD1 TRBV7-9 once CSSSFTGAGNTIYF TGTTCCAGCAGCTTCACAGGGGCTGGAAACACCATATATTTT
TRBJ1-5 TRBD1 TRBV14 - CASSQLQGEDGPQHF TGTGCCAGCAGCCAACTTCAGGGGGAAGATGGTCCCCAGCATTTT
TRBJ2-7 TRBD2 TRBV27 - CASSLGGTPSYEQYF TGTGCCAGCAGTTTGGGGGGGACCCCCTCCTACGAGCAGTACTTC
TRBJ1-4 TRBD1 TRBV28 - CASTRDRSNEKLFF TGTGCCAGCACCCGGGACAGGAGTAATGAAAAACTGTTTTTT
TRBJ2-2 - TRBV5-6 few CASSPWVAGNTGELFF TGTGCCAGCAGCCCATGGGTAGCCGGTAACACCGGGGAGCTGTTTTTT
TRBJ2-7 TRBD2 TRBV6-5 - CASRGLAQNYEQYF TGTGCCAGCAGGGGACTAGCGCAAAACTACGAGCAGTACTTC
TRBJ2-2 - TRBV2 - CASSLDGEPGELFF TGTGCCAGCAGCTTGGACGGGGAACCCGGGGAGCTGTTTTTT
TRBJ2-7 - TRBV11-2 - CASSFTEGGTYEQYF TGTGCCAGCAGCTTCACTGAGGGGGGGACCTACGAGCAGTACTTC
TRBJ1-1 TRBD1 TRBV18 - CASSFGQGNTEAFF TGTGCCAGCTCATTCGGACAGGGGAACACTGAAGCTTTCTTT
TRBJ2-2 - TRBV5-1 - CASRQQGGGELFF TGCGCCAGCAGACAGCAGGGTGGCGGGGAGCTGTTTTTT
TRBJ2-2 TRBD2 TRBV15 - CATSRAKISTSGLTGELFF TGTGCCACCAGCAGAGCTAAAATTTCGACTAGCGGACTAACCGGGGAGCTGTTTTTT
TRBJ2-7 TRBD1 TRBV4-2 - CASRETGTETYEQYF TGTGCCAGCAGGGAAACCGGGACAGAGACCTACGAGCAGTACTTC
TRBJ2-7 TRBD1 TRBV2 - CASKTGGAYEQYF TGTGCCAGCAAGACAGGGGGCGCTTACGAGCAGTACTTC
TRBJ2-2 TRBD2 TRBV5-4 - CASSLVGVGREIGGELFF TGTGCCAGCAGCTTGGTTGGTGTTGGGCGGGAGATTGGCGGGGAGCTGTTTTTT
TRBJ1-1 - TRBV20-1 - CSARVSGFF TGCAGTGCTAGAGTATCCGGTTTCTTT
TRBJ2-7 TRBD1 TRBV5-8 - CASRFPGQGSYEQYF TGTGCCAGCAGGTTTCCGGGACAGGGATCCTACGAGCAGTACTTC
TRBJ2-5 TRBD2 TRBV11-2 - CASSSRLAGGQYF TGTGCCAGCAGCTCACGACTAGCGGGAGGCCAGTACTTC
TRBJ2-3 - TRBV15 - CATSRMRRTDTQYF TGTGCCACCAGCAGAATGAGGCGCACAGATACGCAGTATTTT
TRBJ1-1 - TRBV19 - CASFVPGGGTTEAFF TGTGCCAGTTTTGTTCCCGGGGGGGGTACCACTGAAGCTTTCTTT
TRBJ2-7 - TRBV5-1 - CASSFQVSYEQYF -
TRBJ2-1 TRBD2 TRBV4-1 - CASSQEIAGGSYNEQFF TGCGCCAGCAGCCAAGAGATCGCGGGAGGCTCCTACAATGAGCAGTTCTTC
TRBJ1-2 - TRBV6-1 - CASSERGAGYTF TGTGCCAGCAGTGAACGGGGGGCTGGCTACACCTTC
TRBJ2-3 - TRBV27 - CASSRPGWGDTQYF TGTGCCAGCAGTAGGCCGGGGTGGGGAGATACGCAGTATTTT
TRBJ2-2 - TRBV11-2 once CASSFGSLGLSGELFF TGTGCCAGCAGCTTCGGCTCCCTAGGACTGTCCGGGGAGCTGTTTTTT
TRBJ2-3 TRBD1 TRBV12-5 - CASGPGAGTVTDTQYF TGTGCTAGTGGTCCCGGGGCCGGGACAGTCACAGATACGCAGTATTTT
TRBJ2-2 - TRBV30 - CAWSGAGDGELFF TGTGCCTGGAGTGGGGCAGGGGACGGGGAGCTGTTTTTT
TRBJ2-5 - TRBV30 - CAWSLRAGRGGETQYF TGTGCCTGGAGTCTAAGGGCGGGAAGGGGCGGGGAGACCCAGTACTTC
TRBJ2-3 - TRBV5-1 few CASSLAELDTQYF TGCGCCAGCAGCTTGGCGGAGCTAGATACGCAGTATTTT
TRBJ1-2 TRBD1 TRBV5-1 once CASTHPGTGGDRGGYTF TGCGCCAGCACCCACCCCGGGACAGGGGGCGATCGGGGTGGCTACACCTTC
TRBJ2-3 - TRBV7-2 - CASSPGSLTDTQYF TGTGCCAGCAGCCCGGGATCTTTAACAGATACGCAGTATTTT
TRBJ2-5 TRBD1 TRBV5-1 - CASSQGQGQETQYF TGCGCCAGCAGCCAGGGACAGGGCCAAGAGACCCAGTACTTC
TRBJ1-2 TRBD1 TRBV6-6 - CASSYGTESNYGYTF TGTGCCAGCAGTTACGGGACAGAGTCTAACTATGGCTACACCTTC
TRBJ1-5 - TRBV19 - CASTARAPSNQPQHF TGTGCCAGTACCGCCCGAGCACCGAGCAATCAGCCCCAGCATTTT
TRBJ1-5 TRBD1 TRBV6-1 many CASNPTGSNQPQHF TGTGCCAGCAACCCGACAGGGAGCAATCAGCCCCAGCATTTT
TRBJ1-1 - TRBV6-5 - CASSPPRGGHEAFF TGTGCCAGCAGCCCCCCACGGGGGGGGCATGAAGCTTTCTTT
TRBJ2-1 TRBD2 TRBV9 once CASSYGTSGGDYNEQFF TGTGCCAGCAGCTATGGGACTAGCGGAGGGGACTACAATGAGCAGTTCTTC
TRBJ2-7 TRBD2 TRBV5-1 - CASSLAAGGTSYEQYF TGCGCCAGCAGCTTGGCAGCGGGAGGGACCTCCTACGAGCAGTACTTC
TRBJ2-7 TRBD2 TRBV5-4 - CASGEVGGGYEQYF TGTGCCAGCGGCGAGGTTGGCGGGGGCTACGAGCAGTACTTC
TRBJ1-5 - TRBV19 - CASSPSPGGGNQPQHF TGTGCCAGTAGTCCCTCCCCGGGGGGGGGCAATCAGCCCCAGCATTTT
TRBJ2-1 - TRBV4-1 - CASSPLQDWSNEQFF TGCGCCAGCAGCCCCCTCCAGGACTGGTCCAATGAGCAGTTCTTC